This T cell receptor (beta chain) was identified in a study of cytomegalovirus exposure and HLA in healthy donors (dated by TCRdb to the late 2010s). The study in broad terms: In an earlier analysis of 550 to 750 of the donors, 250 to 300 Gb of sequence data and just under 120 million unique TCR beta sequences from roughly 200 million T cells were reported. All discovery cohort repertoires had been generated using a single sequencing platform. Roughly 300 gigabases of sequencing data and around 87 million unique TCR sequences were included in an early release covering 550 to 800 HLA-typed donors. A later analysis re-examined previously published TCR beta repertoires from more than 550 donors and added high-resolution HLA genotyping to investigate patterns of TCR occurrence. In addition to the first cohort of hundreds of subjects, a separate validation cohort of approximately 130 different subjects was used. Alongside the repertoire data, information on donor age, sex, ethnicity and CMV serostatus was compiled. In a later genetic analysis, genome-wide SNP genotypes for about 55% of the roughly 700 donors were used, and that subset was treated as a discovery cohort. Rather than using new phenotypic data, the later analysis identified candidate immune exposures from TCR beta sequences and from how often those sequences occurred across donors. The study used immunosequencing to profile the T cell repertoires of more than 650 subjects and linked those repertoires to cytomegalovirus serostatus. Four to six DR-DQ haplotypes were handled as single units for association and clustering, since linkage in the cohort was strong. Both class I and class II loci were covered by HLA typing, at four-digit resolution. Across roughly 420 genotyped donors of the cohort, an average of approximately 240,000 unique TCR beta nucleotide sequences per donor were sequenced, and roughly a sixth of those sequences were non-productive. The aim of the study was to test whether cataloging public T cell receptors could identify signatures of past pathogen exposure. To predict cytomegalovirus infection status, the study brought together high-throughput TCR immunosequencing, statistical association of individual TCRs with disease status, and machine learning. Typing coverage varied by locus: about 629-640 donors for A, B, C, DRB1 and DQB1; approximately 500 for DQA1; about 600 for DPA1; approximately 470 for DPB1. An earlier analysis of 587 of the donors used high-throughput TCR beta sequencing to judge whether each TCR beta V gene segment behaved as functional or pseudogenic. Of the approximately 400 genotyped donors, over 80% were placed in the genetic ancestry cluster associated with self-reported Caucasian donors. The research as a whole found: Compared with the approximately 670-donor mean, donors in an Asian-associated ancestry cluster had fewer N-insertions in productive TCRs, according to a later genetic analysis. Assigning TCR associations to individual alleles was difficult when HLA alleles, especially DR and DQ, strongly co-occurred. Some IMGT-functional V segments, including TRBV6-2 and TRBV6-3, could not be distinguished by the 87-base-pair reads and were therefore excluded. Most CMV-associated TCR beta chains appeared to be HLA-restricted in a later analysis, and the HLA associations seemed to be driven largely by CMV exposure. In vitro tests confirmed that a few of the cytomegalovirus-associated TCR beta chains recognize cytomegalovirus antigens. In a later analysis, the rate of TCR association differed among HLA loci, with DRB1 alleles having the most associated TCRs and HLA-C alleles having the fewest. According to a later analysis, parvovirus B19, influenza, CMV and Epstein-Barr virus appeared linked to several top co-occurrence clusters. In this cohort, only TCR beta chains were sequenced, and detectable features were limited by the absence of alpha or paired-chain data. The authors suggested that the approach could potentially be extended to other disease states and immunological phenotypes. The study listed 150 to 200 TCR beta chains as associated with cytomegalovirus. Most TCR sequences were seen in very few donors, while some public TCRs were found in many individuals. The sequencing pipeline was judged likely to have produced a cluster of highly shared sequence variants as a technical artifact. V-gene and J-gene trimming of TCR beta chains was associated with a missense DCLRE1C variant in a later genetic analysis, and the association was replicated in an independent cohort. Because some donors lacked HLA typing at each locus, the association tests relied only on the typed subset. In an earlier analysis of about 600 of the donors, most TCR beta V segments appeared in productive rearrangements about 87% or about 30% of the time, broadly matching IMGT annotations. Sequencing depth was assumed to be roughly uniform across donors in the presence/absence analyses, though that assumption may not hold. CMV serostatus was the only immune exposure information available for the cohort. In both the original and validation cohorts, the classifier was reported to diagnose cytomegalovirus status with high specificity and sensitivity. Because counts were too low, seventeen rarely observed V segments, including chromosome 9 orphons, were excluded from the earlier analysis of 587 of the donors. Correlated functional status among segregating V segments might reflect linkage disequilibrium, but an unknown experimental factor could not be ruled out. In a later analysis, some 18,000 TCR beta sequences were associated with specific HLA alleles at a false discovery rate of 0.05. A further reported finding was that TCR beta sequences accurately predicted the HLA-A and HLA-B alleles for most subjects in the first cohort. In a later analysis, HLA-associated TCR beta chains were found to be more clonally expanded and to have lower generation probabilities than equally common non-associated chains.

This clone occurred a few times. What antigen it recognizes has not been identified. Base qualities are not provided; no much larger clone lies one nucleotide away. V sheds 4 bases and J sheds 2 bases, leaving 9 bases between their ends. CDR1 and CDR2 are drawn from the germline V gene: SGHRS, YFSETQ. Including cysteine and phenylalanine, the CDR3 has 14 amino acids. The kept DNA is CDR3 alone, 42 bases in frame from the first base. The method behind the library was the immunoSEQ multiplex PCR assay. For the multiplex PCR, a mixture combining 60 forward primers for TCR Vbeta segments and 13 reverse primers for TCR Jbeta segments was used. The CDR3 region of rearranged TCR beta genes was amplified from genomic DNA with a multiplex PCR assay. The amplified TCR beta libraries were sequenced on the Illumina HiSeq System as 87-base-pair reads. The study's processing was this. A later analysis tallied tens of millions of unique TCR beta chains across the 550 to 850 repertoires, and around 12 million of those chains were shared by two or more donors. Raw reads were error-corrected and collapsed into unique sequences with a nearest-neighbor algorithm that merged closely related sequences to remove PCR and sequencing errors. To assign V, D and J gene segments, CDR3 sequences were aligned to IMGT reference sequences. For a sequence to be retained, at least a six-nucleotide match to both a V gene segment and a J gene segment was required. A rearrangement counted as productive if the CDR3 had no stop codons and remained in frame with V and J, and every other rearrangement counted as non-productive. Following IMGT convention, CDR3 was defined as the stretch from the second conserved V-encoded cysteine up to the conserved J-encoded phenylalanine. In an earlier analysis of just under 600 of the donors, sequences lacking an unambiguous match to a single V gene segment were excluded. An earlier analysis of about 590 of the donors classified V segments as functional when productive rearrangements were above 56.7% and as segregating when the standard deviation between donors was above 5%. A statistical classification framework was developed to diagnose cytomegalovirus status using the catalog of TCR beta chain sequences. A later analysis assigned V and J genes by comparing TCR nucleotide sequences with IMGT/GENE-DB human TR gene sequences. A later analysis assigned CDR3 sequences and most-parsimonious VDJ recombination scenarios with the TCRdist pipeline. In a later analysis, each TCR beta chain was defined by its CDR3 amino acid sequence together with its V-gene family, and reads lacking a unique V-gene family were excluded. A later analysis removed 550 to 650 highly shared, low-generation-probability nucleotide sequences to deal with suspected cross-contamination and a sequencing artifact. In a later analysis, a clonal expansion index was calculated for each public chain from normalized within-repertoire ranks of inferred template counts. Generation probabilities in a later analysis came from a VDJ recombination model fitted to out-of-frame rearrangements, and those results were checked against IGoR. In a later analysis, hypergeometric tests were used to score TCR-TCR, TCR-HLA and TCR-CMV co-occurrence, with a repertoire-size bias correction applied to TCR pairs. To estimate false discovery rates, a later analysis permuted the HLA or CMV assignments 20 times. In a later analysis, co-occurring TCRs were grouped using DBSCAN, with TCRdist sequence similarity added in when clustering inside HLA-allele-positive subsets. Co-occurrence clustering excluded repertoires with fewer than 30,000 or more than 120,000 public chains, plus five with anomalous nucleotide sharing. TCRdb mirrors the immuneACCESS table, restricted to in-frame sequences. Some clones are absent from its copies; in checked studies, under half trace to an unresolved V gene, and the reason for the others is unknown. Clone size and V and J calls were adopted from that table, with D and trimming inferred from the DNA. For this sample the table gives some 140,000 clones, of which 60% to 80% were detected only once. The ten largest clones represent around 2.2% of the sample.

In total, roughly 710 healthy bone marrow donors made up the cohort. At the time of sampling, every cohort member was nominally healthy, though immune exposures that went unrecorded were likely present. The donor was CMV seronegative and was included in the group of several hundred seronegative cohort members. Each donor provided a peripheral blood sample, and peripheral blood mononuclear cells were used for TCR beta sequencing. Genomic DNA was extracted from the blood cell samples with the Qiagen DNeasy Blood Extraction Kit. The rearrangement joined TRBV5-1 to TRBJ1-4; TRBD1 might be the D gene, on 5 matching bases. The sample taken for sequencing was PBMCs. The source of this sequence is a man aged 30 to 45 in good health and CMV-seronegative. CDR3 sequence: CASSTGSTNEKLFF. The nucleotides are TGCGCCAGCAGCACAGGAAGTACTAATGAAAAACTGTTTTTT.